The 25 T cell receptor beta chains reported below all come from one sample, sequenced in a study of beta chain features in type 1 diabetes. Study-wide results and limits: Type 1 diabetes patients showed a moderate but significant shortening of TCRB CDR3s in all four CD4+ subsets.

Sequencing targeted expressed TCRB transcripts, as all isolated RNA had been reverse transcribed. Profiled with immunoSEQ multiplex PCR; TCRdb holds only in-frame clones, not every one. The sample has over 600,000 clones, 9.5% to 15% seen once; the top ten hold 0.095% to 0.15%. No antigen has been identified for these receptors. What was sequenced was naive CD4+ T cells from blood. These receptors all stem from a man aged 25 to 40 with type 1 diabetes.

This sequence joins TRBV29-1 and TRBJ2-3; 11 bases map to TRBD2. Trimming at V came to 2 bases and at J to 2 bases, leaving 3 bases not matched to a gene. The CDR3 loop spans 15 amino acids. Germline V CDR1 and CDR2: SQVTM, ANQGSEA. CDR3 region: CSVEIAGGNTDTQYF. The CDR3 region has the DNA TGCAGCGTTGAAATAGCGGGGGGGAACACAGATACGCAGTATTTT.

The chain has TRBV28 and TRBJ1-2; D unresolved. The CDR3 length is 14 residues. From germline, CDR1 is MDHEN and CDR2 SYDVKM. Trimming pared 2 bases from V and 8 bases from J, leaving 15 bases between. The CDR3 DNA is TGTGCCAGCAGTTTAGGCGTCAGCCTGTTAGGCTACACCTTC. Translating gives CASSLGVSLLGYTF.

A few counts support this clone. J is TRBJ2-7 and V is TRBV9; 7 positions agree with TRBD1. The CDR3 runs 15 residues. Per germline, CDR1 SGDLS and CDR2 YYNGEE. V was clipped by 0 bases and J by 3 bases; unmatched bases: 6. CDR3: CASSVEVTGYYEQYF. The CDR3 region has the DNA TGTGCCAGCAGCGTAGAGGTGACAGGGTACTACGAGCAGTACTTC.

Of note for this clone: This sample also contains other DNA sequences that code for the same CDR3. The chain has TRBV7-2 and TRBJ2-1, with TRBD2 identical over 10 bases. This CDR3 has 15 residues. Looked up from germline, CDR1 is SGHTA and CDR2 is FQGNSA. V lost 5 bases and J lost 3; bases outside the gene matches: 4. The CDR3 region has the DNA TGTGCCAGCAGCCCCGGACTAGCGGTCTACAATGAGCAGTTCTTC. This codes for CASSPGLAVYNEQFF.

This chain links TRBV7-6 with TRBJ2-3, with TRBD2 as a possible D gene (6 bases). The CDR3 runs 14 residues. Trimming removed 3 bases from V and 4 bases from J, with 11 bases in between. The germline V gene encodes CDR1 SGHVS and CDR2 FNYEAQ. The CDR3 DNA sequence: TGTGCCAGCAGCTTTGGGGGGTCAGCAGATACGCAGTATTTT. This translates into CASSFGGSADTQYF.

This clone was detected only a few times. The chain carries TRBV6-6 and TRBJ2-5, with TRBD1 as a possible D gene (5 bases). CDR1 and CDR2 (germline): MNHNY, SVGAGI (reference sequence). There are 11 residues in the CDR3. V gave up 6 bases and J gave up 9 bases, with 11 bases separating them. The CDR3 nucleotides read TGTGCCAGCAGCCAGACAGACCCCCAGTACTTC. This codes for CASSQTDPQYF.

Concerning this clone: The same CDR3 is also encoded by other DNA sequences in this sample. The chain couples TRBV7-2 to TRBJ2-3; 9 bases agree with TRBD1. CDR1 is SGHTA, CDR2 FQGNSA, per germline. Trimming at V came to 6 bases and at J to 4 bases, leaving 5 bases not matched to a gene. This CDR3 has 14 amino acids. The CDR3, as DNA: TGTGCCAGCAGTTCAGACAGGGGGTCAGATACGCAGTATTTT. It is translated as CASSSDRGSDTQYF.

This chain joins TRBV9 and TRBJ2-3; possibly TRBD2 for D (5 bases). CDR1 is SGDLS and CDR2 is YYNGEE in the germline V gene. The CDR3 extends over 14 amino acids. V was shortened by 4 bases and J by 2 bases, with 11 bases between the two germline ends. CDR3 bases: TGTGCCAGCAGCCCGACTACCATCACAGATACGCAGTATTTT. Amino acid sequence: CASSPTTITDTQYF.

This clone showed up just a few times. The chain recombines TRBV6-1 with TRBJ1-6; TRBD1 might be the D (5 bases). Germline-derived CDR1 and CDR2 are MNHNS and SASEGT. CDR3 size: 18 residues. The V end was cut by 0 bases, the J end by 6 bases, with 18 bases between. In nucleotides, the CDR3 is TGTGCCAGCAGTGAAGCTTTGAGGGCAGGGACGGGTAATTCACCCCTCCACTTT. This gives the protein CASSEALRAGTGNSPLHF.

The gene calls are TRBV15 and TRBJ2-3, with D unresolved. This CDR3 is 16 amino acids long. Trimming took 3 bases from V and 4 from J, leaving 17 bases between them. Germline-derived CDR1 and CDR2 are LNHNV and YYDKDF (reference sequence). The CDR3 protein is CATSRPAGYKSDTQYF. The CDR3 DNA reads as TGTGCCACCAGCAGGCCCGCTGGGTATAAATCAGATACGCAGTATTTT.

In this sample, this clone turned up a few times. This rearrangement joins TRBV18 to TRBJ1-6, with unresolved D. The V end was cut by 2 bases, the J end by 8 bases, with 10 bases between. Per the germline V gene, CDR1 is KGHSH and CDR2 is LQKENI. This CDR3 has 14 residues. CDR3 nucleotide sequence: TGTGCCAGCTCACCAGCGACCAGCGATTCACCCCTCCACTTT. Amino acids: CASSPATSDSPLHF.

CDR3 DNA sequence: TGTGCCAGTAGTCCGGGACTAGCGCTTCGGGATGAGCAGTTCTTC. Its protein is CASSPGLALRDEQFF. V usage is TRBV19 and J usage is TRBJ2-1; 10 bases are a match to TRBD2. With V trimmed by 5 bases and J by 8 bases, 9 bases remained unmatched. This CDR3 spans 15 amino acids. Germline V gene sequence: CDR1 LNHDA, CDR2 SQIVND (reference sequence).

The chain combines TRBV7-2 with TRBJ1-6; 10 bases match TRBD1. Germline CDR1 and CDR2: SGHTA and FQGNSA. The ends lost 5 bases at V and 8 bases at J; junction bases unmatched: 6. CDR3 length equals 15 residues. The DNA for the CDR3 is TGTGCCAGCAGCCCCGAGGGACAGGGGTATTCACCCCTCCACTTT. Translating gives CASSPEGQGYSPLHF.

This clone appeared a few times. CDR3 in DNA: TGTGCCAGTAGTACAACACGCCGAACAGGGAGCTACACCTTC. It yields the protein CASSTTRRTGSYTF. This chain links TRBV19 with TRBJ1-2, with a possible D match to TRBD1 (6 bases). This CDR3 has 14 residues. The germline V gene has CDR1 LNHDA and CDR2 SQIVND (reference sequence). Trimming left V 4 bases short and J 9 bases short, with 18 bases between.

This clone was detected only a few times. The genes are TRBV11-3 and TRBJ2-1, with TRBD1 matching 8 bases. V shed 4 bases, J shed 4 bases, and the junction held 6 bases outside the gene matches. The CDR3 loop spans 15 amino acids. The germline gives CDR1 SGHNT, CDR2 YENEEA. CDR3 region: CASSSSGGWYNEQFF. CDR3 DNA: TGTGCCAGCAGCTCCTCAGGGGGCTGGTACAATGAGCAGTTCTTC. Complete variable domain (other parts from reference TRBV11-3 and TRBJ2-1): EAGVVQSPRYKIIEKKQPVAFWCNPISGHNTLYWYLQNLGQGPELLIRYENEEAVDDSQLPKDRFSAERLKGVDSTLKIQPAELGDSAVYLCASSSSGGWYNEQFFGPGTRLTVL.

The chain couples TRBV10-3 to TRBJ2-7, with TRBD1 identical over 9 bases. The CDR3 runs to 12 residues. Trimming took 9 bases from V and 2 from J; bases not matched to a gene: 2. The germline CDR1 and CDR2 sequences are ENHRY and SYGVKD. The CDR3 protein is CAIGTGTYEQYF. In DNA, the CDR3 is TGTGCCATTGGGACAGGGACCTACGAGCAGTACTTC.

CDR3 sequence reads: CASSSGLAGNADTQYF. CDR3 bases: TGTGCCAGCAGCTCCGGACTAGCGGGGAATGCCGATACGCAGTATTTT. The rearrangement links TRBV11-2 to TRBJ2-3; 12 bases agree with TRBD2. The CDR3 spans 16 residues. The V gene end was trimmed by 4 bases and the J gene end by 6 bases; junction bases not matched to a gene: 8. Germline V CDR1 and CDR2: SGHAT, FQNNGV.

In its sample, this clone was seen a few times. The rearrangement uses TRBV29-1 and TRBJ1-5; D remains unclear. This CDR3 region has 12 residues. The germline V gene has CDR1 SQVTM and CDR2 ANQGSEA. Trimming took off 4 bases at V and 3 bases at J, with 7 bases between the two ends. The CDR3 loop reads CSVAQTNQPQHF. As DNA, the CDR3 is TGCAGCGTTGCTCAGACCAATCAGCCCCAGCATTTT.

This clone was observed a handful of times. Other DNA sequences in this specimen translate into the identical CDR3. The rearrangement links TRBV9 to TRBJ2-1; D is possibly TRBD2 (5 bases). The germline V gene has CDR1 SGDLS and CDR2 YYNGEE. The CDR3 has 15 residues. Trimming removed 2 bases from V and 0 bases from J, with 9 bases in between. The CDR3 DNA is TGTGCCAGCAGCGTGGGAGCTAGCTCCTACAATGAGCAGTTCTTC. It translates to CASSVGASSYNEQFF.

This clone was counted only a few times. This chain links TRBV7-2 with TRBJ1-2, with D maybe TRBD1 (5 bases). V lost 5 bases, J lost 7 bases, and 14 bases lay in between. The CDR3 length is 13 residues. Germline loops: CDR1 SGHTA, CDR2 FQGNSA. Here the CDR3 DNA reads TGTGCCAGCAGCCAAGGGGATTATGGTGGCTACACCTTC. Translation gives CASSQGDYGGYTF.

The chain has TRBV29-1 and TRBJ2-5, with D possibly TRBD1 on 5 matching bases. Looked up from germline, CDR1 is SQVTM and CDR2 is ANQGSEA. This CDR3 has 16 amino acids. The V gene lost 3 bases and the J gene lost 5 bases, with 22 bases spanning the gap. CDR3 nucleotides: TGCAGCGTTGATAATGGGTACAGGAAGAGGTTGGAGACCCAGTACTTC. This gives the protein CSVDNGYRKRLETQYF. Full variable domain (missing parts from reference TRBV29-1 and TRBJ2-5): SAVISQKPSRDICQRGTSLTIQCQVDSQVTMMFWYRQQPGQSLTLIATANQGSEATYESGFVIDKFPISRPNLTFSTLTVSNMSPEDSSIYLCSVDNGYRKRLETQYFGPGTRLLVL.

This rearrangement joins TRBV5-6 to TRBJ2-2; no clear D gene. This CDR3 has 16 residues. With 4 bases removed from V and 4 bases from J, the gap between germline ends came to 17 bases. The germline CDR1 and CDR2 sequences are SGHDT and YYEEEE. The CDR3 loop reads CASSRLKWYSTGELFF. CDR3 nucleotide sequence: TGTGCCAGCAGCAGGTTAAAGTGGTATAGCACCGGGGAGCTGTTTTTT.

The chain couples TRBV5-6 to TRBJ2-7; D is possibly TRBD1 (6 bases). Germline V gene lookup returns CDR1 SGHDT and CDR2 YYEEEE. V was trimmed by 5 bases and J by 8 bases, leaving 20 bases between them. This CDR3 region has 14 residues. The CDR3 DNA sequence: TGTGCCAGCAGGCGAGAACAGGGCGTTTTGCAGCAGTACTTC. It codes for CASRREQGVLQQYF.

The chain couples TRBV7-2 to TRBJ1-5, with D unclear. CDR3 size: 16 residues. The ends were cut back, 1 base at V and 0 bases at J, with 10 bases in the middle. The germline gives CDR1 SGHTA, CDR2 FQGNSA. The CDR3 sequence is CASSLDSGGSNQPQHF. The CDR3 DNA sequence: TGTGCCAGCAGCTTAGATTCGGGCGGTAGCAATCAGCCCCAGCATTTT.

This clone was detected only a few times. The chain carries TRBV7-2 and TRBJ1-6; D gene uncertain. The V end lost 2 bases, the J end lost 7 bases, and 15 bases lay between the germline ends. CDR1 is SGHTA and CDR2 is FQGNSA in the germline V gene. The CDR3 runs to 16 residues. CDR3 sequence reads: CASSLLEGGNNSPLHF. The DNA of the CDR3 is TGTGCCAGCAGCTTACTGGAGGGCGGGAACAATTCACCCCTCCACTTT.